Here is one T cell receptor (beta chain) with its context. The antigen is unknown. The sample is drawn from a study of T cells after yellow fever vaccination. Study-wide context: Preparation used SMART-Seq v4 Ultra Low Input for the low-cell-number fractions. Study findings and constraints: Of the clonotypes, a small share occurred in both CD4 and CD8 compartments. Clones from primary vaccination mostly reappeared after the booster (about 97% CD4, roughly 87% CD8).

This CDR3 comprises 12 residues. V was shortened by 6 bases and J by 6 bases, with 9 bases between the two germline ends. It was through 5'RACE template switching that TCR cDNA was made, with a universal primer site and UMIs added. MiXCR, run by TCRdb on the 5' RACE reads, gives a single entry per CDR3 protein. Of around 610,000 distinct CDR3 sequences listed, 13% were seen once; the top ten hold roughly 13%. V gene TRBV12-3 or TRBV12-4 combines with J gene TRBJ2-1; D may be TRBD1 (6 bases). The clonotype was recovered from a man aged 25 to 40 who received the YFV17D yellow fever vaccine. The sequencing here drew on PBMCs, taken on the day of the yellow fever booster vaccination. The CDR3 DNA follows: TGTGCCAGCAGGCTCAGGGGCAATGAGCAGTTCTTC. Residues: CASRLRGNEQFF.